The next 28 T cell receptor beta chains were all read from a single sample in a study of OX40 agonist ivuxolimab in advanced cancers. Sequencing used immunoSEQ multiplex PCR; TCRdb keeps in-frame clones, though not all of them. The table shows about 60,000 clones, with roughly nine tenths occurring only once. The sample was CD4+ or CD8+ T cells sorted from blood, taken in a trial of the OX40 agonist ivuxolimab. These receptors were obtained from an adult with an advanced solid tumor such as melanoma, head and neck, liver or kidney cancer.

V usage is TRBV2 and J usage is TRBJ2-7; D might be TRBD1 (6 bases). Trimming stripped 1 base from V and 0 bases from J, with 10 bases between. The germline CDR1 and CDR2 sequences are SNHLY and FYNNEI. This CDR3 region has 15 residues. The CDR3 nucleotides are TGTGCCAGCAGTGAAGGCAGGGGAAGCTCCTACGAGCAGTACTTC. Translating it yields CASSEGRGSSYEQYF.

The V call is TRBV6-5, the J call TRBJ2-1; D possibly matches TRBD1 or TRBD2 (7 bases each). Germline V gene sequence: CDR1 MNHEY, CDR2 SVGAGI. There are 14 residues in the CDR3. The V and J ends lost 1 base and 7 bases respectively, with 11 bases between them. The CDR3 spells CASSYWEGANEQFF. CDR3 DNA sequence: TGTGCCAGCAGTTACTGGGAGGGGGCTAATGAGCAGTTCTTC.

The gene calls are TRBV30 and TRBJ2-3; D tentatively fits TRBD1 or TRBD2 (5 bases each). Germline loops: CDR1 GTSNPN, CDR2 SVGIG (reference sequence). Trimming cost V 1 base and J 2 bases, with 10 bases left between them. This CDR3 region has 14 residues. The CDR3 DNA sequence: TGTGCCTGGAGTGCCACGGGGCTCACAGATACGCAGTATTTT. Translating gives CAWSATGLTDTQYF. The variable domain in full, with the rest retrieved from reference TRBV30 and TRBJ2-3, is SQTIHQWPATLVQPVGSPLSLECTVEGTSNPNLYWYRQAAGRGLQLLFYSVGIGQISSEVPQNLSASRPQDRQFILSSKKLLLSDSGFYLCAWSATGLTDTQYFGPGTRLTVL.

There are a few counts of this clone. Distinct nucleotide sequences in the sample also encode this CDR3. CDR3 residues: CASSLEASGSSYNEQFF. In nucleotides, the CDR3 is TGCGCCAGCAGCTTGGAGGCTAGCGGGAGTTCTTACAATGAGCAGTTCTTC. The V gene is TRBV5-1, the J gene TRBJ2-1; TRBD2 matches 10 bases. The CDR3 totals 17 residues. Germline V lookup: CDR1 SGHRS, CDR2 YFSETQ. Trimming cost V 0 bases and J 4 bases; bases outside gene matches: 7. Full variable domain (remainder filled in from reference TRBV5-1 and TRBJ2-1): KAGVTQTPRYLIKTRGQQVTLSCSPISGHRSVSWYQQTPGQGLQFLFEYFSETQRNKGNFPGRFSGRQFSNSRSEMNVSTLELGDSALYLCASSLEASGSSYNEQFFGPGTRLTVL.

The chain employs TRBV28 and TRBJ2-1; 9 positions match TRBD1. CDR3 size: 15 residues. J gave up 10 bases and V 7 bases, and 14 bases lay outside the gene matches. CDR1 is MDHEN and CDR2 is SYDVKM in the germline V gene. CDR3 region: CASTDSTGGVGEQFF. The CDR3 nucleotides are TGTGCCAGCACCGACTCGACAGGGGGAGTGGGGGAGCAGTTCTTC.

This clone occurred once. This sequence joins TRBV6-4 and TRBJ2-3; TRBD2 is a possible D gene (5 bases). The CDR3 loop spans 16 amino acids. Germline CDR1 is MRHNA and CDR2 is SNTAGT. The V end lost 4 bases, the J end lost 0 bases, and 14 bases lay between the germline ends. CDR3 amino acids: CASSGPRGLSTDTQYF. DNA for the CDR3: TGTGCCAGCAGTGGCCCCCGAGGGCTCAGCACAGATACGCAGTATTTT.

The chain joins TRBV5-4 to TRBJ1-3; weak D call: TRBD1 (6 bases). In germline, CDR1 is SGHNT, CDR2 YYREEE (reference sequence). Trimming left V 2 bases short and J 0 bases short, with 6 bases between. The CDR3 is 14 residues long. The CDR3 is CASSLQGSGNTIYF. The CDR3, as DNA: TGTGCCAGCAGCTTACAGGGCTCTGGAAACACCATATATTTT.

This rearrangement joins TRBV27 to TRBJ1-1; the match to TRBD1 covers 7 bases. The CDR3 loop spans 15 amino acids. Looked up from germline, CDR1 is MNHEY and CDR2 is SMNVEV (reference sequence). The junction had 12 bases not matched to a gene; V was cut back by 7 bases and J by 4 bases. The CDR3 here is CASNRGPFLGTEAFF. In DNA, the CDR3 is TGTGCCAGCAACAGGGGTCCCTTTCTGGGCACTGAAGCTTTCTTT.

The CDR3, as DNA: TGTGCCAGAAGCACGCGGACAGGGGACTATGGCTACACCTTC. The encoded protein is CARSTRTGDYGYTF. The chain uses TRBV7-5 and TRBJ1-2; the D call TRBD1 from the table was never checked on the DNA. TRBV7-5 is described as a pseudogene. The CDR3 runs 14 residues.

The chain has TRBV13 and TRBJ2-6, with a tentative D call TRBD2 (6 bases). V was pared by 3 bases and J by 0 bases, with 9 bases between. CDR3 length: 16 amino acids. Per germline, CDR1 PRHDT and CDR2 FYEKMQ (reference sequence). The CDR3, as DNA: TGTGCCAGCAGCTTGGAGGGGCGCTCTGGGGCCAACGTCCTGACTTTC. Its protein product is CASSLEGRSGANVLTF.

The CDR3 spells CASSLGGGRNEQYF. The CDR3 nucleotides are TGTGCCAGCAGTTTAGGAGGGGGACGTAACGAGCAGTACTTC. The chain has TRBV27 and TRBJ2-7; D tentatively fits TRBD1 or TRBD2 (6 bases each). CDR3 length equals 14 residues. Germline CDR1 and CDR2: MNHEY and SMNVEV (reference sequence). Trimming left V 2 bases short and J 5 bases short, with 13 bases between.

About this clone: Germline is not matched at one junction end, which may reflect a read error. The chain uses TRBV7-7 and TRBJ2-1, with a tentative D call TRBD2 (6 bases). This CDR3 is built from 16 residues. Germline-derived CDR1 and CDR2 are SSHAT and FNYEAQ (reference sequence). DNA for the CDR3: TGTGCTAGCAGCTTAGCCCTCGGGACTCCTTACAATGAGCAGTTCTTC. Translation: CASSLALGTPYNEQFF.

Concerning this clone: Germline is not matched at one junction end, which may reflect a read error. V usage is TRBV4-1 and J usage is TRBJ1-1; tentative D call: TRBD1 (5 bases). The CDR3 sequence is 12 residues long. Germline values: CDR1 MGHRA, CDR2 YSYEKL. CDR3 residues: CASSQGDSEAFF. Written as DNA, the CDR3 is TGTGCCAGCAGCCAAGGGGATTCAGAAGCTTTCTTT.

The chain has TRBV27 and TRBJ1-1; D ambiguous. There are 13 residues in the CDR3. Trimming stripped 6 bases from V and 5 bases from J, with 13 bases between. Germline CDR1 and CDR2: MNHEY and SMNVEV (reference sequence). The CDR3 DNA is TGTGCCAGCAGGACGGGGTCCGGGACTGAAGCTTTCTTT. This gives the protein CASRTGSGTEAFF.

This CDR3 reads CASSLGTQNLRGYTF. CDR3 coding DNA: TGCGCCAGCAGCTTGGGGACCCAAAATTTGCGTGGCTACACCTTC. The J gene is TRBJ1-2, the V gene TRBV5-1; D uncertain. The V gene's germline CDR1 is SGHRS and CDR2 YFSETQ. This CDR3 contains 15 residues. V was trimmed by 0 bases and J by 7 bases, leaving 16 bases between them.

The chain couples TRBV12-1 to TRBJ2-7. TRBV12-1 is designated a pseudogene. The CDR3 totals 11 residues. The CDR3, as DNA: TGTGCCAGCAGCTGTTCCTACGAGCAGTACGTC. As protein: CASSCSYEQYV.

This sequence joins TRBV2 and TRBJ2-5; a possible D gene is TRBD2 (6 bases). Trimming took off 3 bases at V and 2 bases at J, with 13 bases between the two ends. Germline V gene sequence: CDR1 SNHLY, CDR2 FYNNEI. The CDR3 is 15 residues long. The CDR3 sequence is CASSDIRELQETQYF. For the CDR3, the DNA is TGTGCCAGCAGTGACATCCGGGAGTTACAAGAGACCCAGTACTTC.

This chain links TRBV9 with TRBJ1-2; a possible D gene is TRBD1 (5 bases). The V and J ends lost 3 bases and 4 bases respectively, with 10 bases between them. Germline V lookup: CDR1 SGDLS, CDR2 YYNGEE. CDR3 length equals 13 residues. The CDR3 loop is CASSAIDSYGYTF. For the CDR3, the DNA is TGTGCCAGCAGCGCAATTGACAGCTATGGCTACACCTTC. Together with reference TRBV9 and TRBJ1-2, the CDR3 gives the full variable domain: DSGVTQTPKHLITATGQRVTLRCSPRSGDLSVYWYQQSLDQGLQFLIQYYNGEERAKGNILERFSAQQFPDLHSELNLSSLELGDSALYFCASSAIDSYGYTFGSGTRLTVV.

The CDR3 loop is CASSVGSTGELFF. CDR3 DNA sequence: TGTGCCAGCAGTGTGGGAAGCACCGGGGAGCTGTTTTTT. V usage is TRBV9 and J usage is TRBJ2-2; D is unclear. The CDR3 loop spans 13 amino acids. The germline V gene has CDR1 SGDLS and CDR2 YYNGEE. V lost 5 bases, J lost 4 bases, and 9 bases lay in between. Based on the CDR3 plus reference TRBV9 and TRBJ2-2, the full variable domain is DSGVTQTPKHLITATGQRVTLRCSPRSGDLSVYWYQQSLDQGLQFLIQYYNGEERAKGNILERFSAQQFPDLHSELNLSSLELGDSALYFCASSVGSTGELFFGEGSRLTVL.

The chain couples TRBV5-1 to TRBJ2-5; perhaps D is TRBD1 or TRBD2 (5 bases each). CDR1 SGHRS and CDR2 YFSETQ come from the germline V gene. Deletions cut 1 base from V and 3 bases from J, with 7 bases between. The CDR3 length is 13 residues. In DNA, the CDR3 is TGCGCCAGCAGCTTGAGGGACGAAGAGACCCAGTACTTC. This codes for CASSLRDEETQYF.

The chain has TRBV5-6 and TRBJ2-5; maybe TRBD1 (6 bases). The CDR3 is made up of 12 amino acids. Germline CDR1 is SGHDT and CDR2 is YYEEEE. Trimming shortened V by 3 bases and J by 5 bases, and 8 bases separated the two germline ends. The CDR3 bases are TGTGCCAGCAGCTCCACAGGGGAGACCCAGTACTTC. Translating gives CASSSTGETQYF. Using reference TRBV5-6 and TRBJ2-5 for the parts outside the CDR3, the full variable domain is DAGVTQSPTHLIKTRGQQVTLRCSPKSGHDTVSWYQQALGQGPQFIFQYYEEEERQRGNFPDRFSGHQFPNYSSELNVNALLLGDSALYLCASSSTGETQYFGPGTRLLVL.

As DNA, the CDR3 is TGTGCCAGCAGCGCTCCTACAGGGAACTACACCTTC. It yields the protein CASSAPTGNYTF. The V and J genes are TRBV9 and TRBJ1-2, with TRBD1 as a possible D gene (6 bases). V lost 3 bases and J lost 10, with 13 bases in between. This CDR3 has 12 amino acids. CDR1 is SGDLS and CDR2 is YYNGEE in the germline V gene.

A remark on this clone: At the DNA level, this CDR3 is encoded by other sequences in the same sample as well. The V call is TRBV5-4, the J call TRBJ2-1; 7 bases match TRBD2. The CDR3 totals 15 residues. J lost 4 bases, V lost 1 base, and 5 bases had no gene match. Germline values: CDR1 SGHNT, CDR2 YYREEE (reference sequence). In nucleotides, the CDR3 is TGTGCCAGCAGCTTGCGGCGGGAGCGGTACAATGAGCAGTTCTTC. Translating gives CASSLRRERYNEQFF.

The rearrangement uses TRBV30 and TRBJ2-2; 9 bases agree with TRBD2. Per germline, CDR1 GTSNPN and CDR2 SVGIG (reference sequence). After removal of 0 bases from V and 6 bases from J, the junction contained 11 bases not matched to a gene. The CDR3 runs 17 residues. CDR3 nucleotide sequence: TGTGCCTGGAGTGTCGGAGCGGCTAGCGGGAATGCCGGGGAGCTGTTTTTT. Amino acid sequence: CAWSVGAASGNAGELFF.

The genes are TRBV7-3 and TRBJ2-3; TRBD2 agrees at 12 bases. In germline, CDR1 is SGHTA, CDR2 FQGTGA. Trimming at V came to 5 bases and at J to 3 bases, leaving 15 bases not matched to a gene. There are 19 residues in the CDR3. This CDR3 reads CASSPYPRLAGASTDTQYF. Written as DNA, the CDR3 is TGTGCCAGCAGCCCCTACCCCCGACTAGCGGGGGCGTCTACAGATACGCAGTATTTT.

The chain links TRBV11-2 to TRBJ2-7, with 7 positions matching TRBD2. The J segment lost 4 bases and the V segment lost 3 bases, leaving 15 bases of the junction unmatched. This CDR3 comprises 17 residues. The V gene's germline CDR1 is SGHAT and CDR2 FQNNGV. Written as DNA, the CDR3 is TGTGCCAGCAGCTTGAGTAGGGGACTAAGCCCCTTATACGAGCAGTACGTC. It encodes CASSLSRGLSPLYEQYV.

The rearrangement joins TRBV29-1 to TRBJ2-1; tentative D call: TRBD1 (5 bases). With 2 bases removed from V and 0 bases from J, the gap between germline ends came to 17 bases. Germline V CDR1 and CDR2: SQVTM, ANQGSEA. The length of the CDR3 is 17 residues. CDR3 DNA sequence: TGCAGCGTTGAAAAGGAGACAGTTTCTAGCTCCTACAATGAGCAGTTCTTC. It specifies CSVEKETVSSSYNEQFF.

This clone was counted between two and nine times. The J gene is TRBJ1-1, the V gene TRBV19; 8 positions agree with TRBD1. There are 14 residues in the CDR3. With V trimmed by 5 bases and J by 4 bases, 6 bases remained unmatched. Germline CDR1 and CDR2: LNHDA and SQIVND (reference sequence). The CDR3 bases are TGTGCCAGTAGTCACAGGGGGTGGGCCACTGAAGCTTTCTTT. Its protein product is CASSHRGWATEAFF.